The TCR beta chain described here comes from a study of molecular identifiers for immune sequencing clone quantification. Study-wide context: Four portions were sequenced after RNA from 20,000 or 100,000 naive CD8 cells was split five ways in replicates. The study's findings and limits: Same-barcode identical TCR molecules could make highly expanded clones look smaller than they are.

MiXCR, applied by TCRdb to the PCR reads, yields one record per CDR3 protein. This sample has 460,000 or so distinct CDR3 sequences; around 25% occur once, and the top ten carry 0.7% to 0.9%. This clonotype was observed a handful of times. What it binds is unknown. Preparation of naive CD8 libraries involved roughly 18,000 to 1,100,000 sorted cells and 10%, 30% or 50% RNA. The authors sorted naive CD8 T cells as CD8+CD4-CCR7+CD45RA+. Looked up from germline, CDR1 is MNHEY and CDR2 is SMNVEV (reference sequence). The CDR3 runs to 18 residues. After removal of 3 bases from V and 3 bases from J, the junction contained 15 bases not matched to a gene.

The sequencing sample was made of naive CD8+ T cells from blood, with Jurkat cell RNA spiked in. The subset denotes: FACS-sorted CD8+CD4-CCR7+CD45RA+ naive T cells. This chain connects TRBV27 to TRBJ2-3; 7 nucleotides align to TRBD2. The source is a human donor in good health. Some libraries in this study had Jurkat cell RNA spiked in. CDR3 sequence reads: CASSLLSPLLGGTDTQYF. CDR3 coding DNA: TGTGCCAGCAGTTTGTTGTCTCCCCTGTTGGGAGGGACAGATACGCAGTATTTT.